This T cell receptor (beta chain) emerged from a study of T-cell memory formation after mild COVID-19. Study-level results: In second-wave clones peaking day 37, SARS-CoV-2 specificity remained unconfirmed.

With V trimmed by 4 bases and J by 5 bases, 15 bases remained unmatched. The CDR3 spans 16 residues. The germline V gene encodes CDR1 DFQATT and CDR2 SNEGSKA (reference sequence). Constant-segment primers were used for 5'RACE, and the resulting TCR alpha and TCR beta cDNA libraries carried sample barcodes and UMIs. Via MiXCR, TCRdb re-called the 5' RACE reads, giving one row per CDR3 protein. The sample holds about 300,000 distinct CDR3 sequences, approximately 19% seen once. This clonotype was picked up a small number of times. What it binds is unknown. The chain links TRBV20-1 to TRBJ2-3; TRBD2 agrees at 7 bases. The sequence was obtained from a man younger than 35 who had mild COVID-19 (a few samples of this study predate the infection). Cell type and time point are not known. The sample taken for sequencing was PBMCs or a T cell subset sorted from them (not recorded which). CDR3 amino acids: CSAIWPSGGRGDTQYF. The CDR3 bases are TGCAGTGCTATCTGGCCGTCGGGGGGACGGGGAGATACGCAGTATTTT.